This record covers a single T cell receptor beta chain. The antigen remains unidentified. The donors were members of the validation cohort comprising over a hundred subjects, separate from the approximately 670-subject first cohort. These data come from a study of cytomegalovirus exposure and HLA in healthy donors. Study-wide points: A few chains tied to CMV proved CMV antigen-specific in vitro.

Only in-frame clones appear in the TCRdb table, and some are missing; sequencing was by immunoSEQ multiplex PCR. The table has about 260,000 clones, about 92% seen once; the top ten hold approximately 3.1%. Per germline, CDR1 SEHNR and CDR2 FQNEAQ (reference sequence). This CDR3 has 15 residues. With 5 bases clipped from V and 2 bases from J, the junction kept 9 bases outside the gene matches. The sequence came from a woman aged 30 to 39 in good health and CMV-seronegative. The specimen was PBMCs. This chain connects TRBV7-9 to TRBJ2-7; 7 nucleotides line up with TRBD1. The CDR3, as DNA: TGTGCCAGCAGCAGAGGACAGGACCCTACCTACGAGCAGTACTTC. This encodes CASSRGQDPTYEQYF.